This is a list of T cell receptor beta chains from one sample in a study of beta chain features in type 1 diabetes. TCRdb's table, derived via immunoSEQ multiplex PCR, lists solely in-frame clones and lacks some. The sample lists a few hundred thousand clones; 16% were seen once. The sequenced material came from naive CD4+ T cells from blood. The receptors were gathered from a man between 25 and 39 years old with type 1 diabetes. Each CDR3 is given with its conserved first and last residue. D genes are given only for firm matches. The listing skips clone size in some rows; elsewhere it reads once, few, many or a size class.

J | V | size | D | DNA | CDR3
TRBJ2-1 | TRBV30 | NA | TRBD1 | TGTGCCTGGAGTCTCTGGGACAGGGGTCATGAGCAGTTCTTC | CAWSLWDRGHEQFF
TRBJ2-3 | TRBV11-2 | NA | NA | TGTGCCAGCAGCTTAAGGGAAGTAGATACGCAGTATTTT | CASSLREVDTQYF
TRBJ2-3 | TRBV7-9 | NA | NA | TGTGCCAGCAGCTTTGTGACTAGCACAGATACGCAGTATTTT | CASSFVTSTDTQYF
TRBJ2-7 | TRBV28 | NA | NA | TGTGCCAGCAGTTTCGGCGAGCGGAGCTCCTACGAGCAGTACTTC | CASSFGERSSYEQYF
TRBJ2-7 | TRBV10-3 | few | TRBD1 | TGTGCCATCATCCCGGACAGGGGCCAGCCTTACGAGCAGTACTTC | CAIIPDRGQPYEQYF
TRBJ2-1 | TRBV9 | NA | NA | TGTGCCAGCAGCGTAGCGGGGGCGTCCTACAATGAGCAGTTCTTC | CASSVAGASYNEQFF
TRBJ1-2 | TRBV30 | few | NA | TGTGCCTGGAGTGGTAGGGACTATGGCTACACCTTC | CAWSGRDYGYTF
TRBJ2-7 | TRBV28 | NA | NA | TGTGCCAGCAGTCCTGGGTCACCCCTAGAGCAGTACTTC | CASSPGSPLEQYF
TRBJ1-4 | TRBV15 | few | NA | TGTGCCACCAGCAGAGATCGGGCTTTGGCCTTCGAAAAACTGTTTTTT | CATSRDRALAFEKLFF
TRBJ2-5 | TRBV5-1 | NA | NA | TGCGCCAGCAGCTTGACAGGGAGGGAGACCCAGTACTTC | CASSLTGRETQYF
TRBJ1-4 | TRBV29-1 | NA | NA | TGCAGCCCTTGCCGACATGTGGAAGAAAAACTGTTTTTT | CSPCRHVEEKLFF
TRBJ2-5 | TRBV29-1 | few | TRBD2 | TGCAGCGTTGAAGATTGGTTTAGCGGGAAACAAGAGACCCAGTACTTC | CSVEDWFSGKQETQYF
TRBJ2-7 | TRBV7-9 | NA | NA | TGTGCCAGCAGCTTAGAAGTCTACGAGCAGTACTTC | CASSLEVYEQYF
TRBJ2-5 | TRBV29-1 | NA | NA | TGCAGCGTTGAGCACCAGGGCCCCAAAGAGACCCAGTACTTC | CSVEHQGPKETQYF
TRBJ1-2 | TRBV28 | NA | NA | TGTGCCAGCAGTGGTAACTATGGCTACACCTTC | CASSGNYGYTF
TRBJ2-5 | TRBV6-7 | few | NA | TGTGCCAGCAGTTATCGGGCTGTACAGGGTATGGAGACCCAGTACTTC | CASSYRAVQGMETQYF
TRBJ2-4 | TRBV29-1 | few | NA | TGCAGCGGCCGGGACCCCTGGGGGTTGGACATTCAGTACTTC | CSGRDPWGLDIQYF
TRBJ2-1 | TRBV11-2 | few | TRBD2 | TGTGCCAGCAGACTAGCGGGAGCCCTCAGCGAGCAGTTCTTC | CASRLAGALSEQFF
TRBJ1-1 | TRBV30 | NA | NA | TGTGCCTGCGCGAGGATGAACACTGAAGCTTTCTTT | CACARMNTEAFF
TRBJ1-2 | TRBV7-9 | NA | TRBD1 | TGTGCCAGCAGCTTCGGACAGGATGTCCGTGGCTACACCTTC | CASSFGQDVRGYTF
TRBJ2-1 | TRBV6-1 | NA | NA | TGTGCCAGCAAACTACAGAGCCAGCGCGGAAATGAGCAGTTCTTC | CASKLQSQRGNEQFF
TRBJ2-3 | TRBV11-2 | NA | TRBD1 | TGTGCCAGCAGCACACGGGACAGGGACACAGATACGCAGTATTTT | CASSTRDRDTDTQYF
TRBJ1-5 | TRBV10-3 | few | NA | TGTGCCATCAGTGACCCTAATCAGCCCCAGCATTTT | CAISDPNQPQHF
TRBJ1-5 | TRBV19 | once | TRBD1 | TGTGCCAGTAGTACGGACAGGGAGAATCAGCCCCAGCATTTT | CASSTDRENQPQHF
TRBJ1-1 | TRBV5-1 | NA | TRBD1 | TGCGCCAGCAGCCGGGACAGGGGGAACACTGAAGCTTTCTTT | CASSRDRGNTEAFF
TRBJ2-7 | TRBV6-1 | few | NA | TGTGCCAGCAGTGAAGGCCACAGAGCTATCGACGAGCAGTACTTC | CASSEGHRAIDEQYF
TRBJ2-5 | TRBV5-1 | NA | TRBD1 | TGCGCCAGCAGCTACGGACAGGGGGCGCGGGAGACCCAGTACTTC | CASSYGQGARETQYF
TRBJ2-3 | TRBV5-1 | few | NA | TGCGCCAGCAGCTCGAAACAGGGAACAGATACGCAGTATTTT | CASSSKQGTDTQYF
TRBJ2-5 | TRBV5-1 | few | NA | TGCGCCAGCAGCCCCGGGACTGCTCAAGAGACCCAGTACTTC | CASSPGTAQETQYF
TRBJ2-5 | TRBV9 | NA | NA | TGTGCCAGCAGCGTAGGCGGCGCGCAAGAGACCCAGTACTTC | CASSVGGAQETQYF
TRBJ2-7 | TRBV7-2 | NA | TRBD2 | TGTGCCAGCAGCCCAGGGACTAGCAAGGGCGAGCAGTACTTC | CASSPGTSKGEQYF
TRBJ2-6 | TRBV25-1 | few | TRBD1 | TGTGCCAGCAGTGAATGGGGGACAGGGCCCTCTGGGGCCAACGTCCTGACTTTC | CASSEWGTGPSGANVLTF
TRBJ2-3 | TRBV29-1 | NA | NA | TGCAGCGTTTCATTCTTGGGGGGAGATACGCAGTATTTT | CSVSFLGGDTQYF
TRBJ2-7 | TRBV7-9 | few | TRBD1 | TGTGCCAGCAGCACTGAGACAGGGGGCCCCTCTTACGAGCAGTACTTC | CASSTETGGPSYEQYF
TRBJ2-6 | TRBV7-2 | NA | NA | TGTGCCAGCAGCCGATACGGGGTTGCTGGGGCCAACGTCCTGACTTTC | CASSRYGVAGANVLTF
TRBJ2-5 | TRBV21-1 | few | NA | TGTGCCAGCAGCAAGGGAAGGGAGACCCAGTACTTC | CASSKGRETQYF
TRBJ2-7 | TRBV29-1 | NA | TRBD1 | TGCAGCGTTGAATACGGACAGGCCTACGAGCAGTACTTC | CSVEYGQAYEQYF
TRBJ2-2 | TRBV5-1 | NA | NA | TGCGCCAGCAGCCCCGGGACATCGGGGACCGGGGAGCTGTTTTTT | CASSPGTSGTGELFF
TRBJ1-4 | TRBV25-1 | few | TRBD1 | TGTGCCAGCCACAGGGGGACTAATGAAAAACTGTTTTTT | CASHRGTNEKLFF
TRBJ2-7 | TRBV29-1 | NA | TRBD1 | TGCAGCGTGGCTCAGACAGGGCCCTACGAGCAGTACTTC | CSVAQTGPYEQYF
TRBJ2-7 | TRBV29-1 | few | TRBD2 | TGCAGCGTCGGTAGCGGGAGGCTTGGGGACGAGCAGTACTTC | CSVGSGRLGDEQYF
TRBJ2-6 | TRBV29-1 | NA | NA | TGCAGCGTTGAAATCCGGGCCAGCTACTCTGGGGCCAACGTCCTGACTTTC | CSVEIRASYSGANVLTF
TRBJ2-2 | TRBV10-3 | few | NA | TGTGCCATCAGTAAACAGAAGAACACCGGGGAGCTGTTTTTT | CAISKQKNTGELFF
TRBJ2-1 | TRBV5-1 | NA | TRBD2 | TGCGCCAGCAGCTTGGCGCTAGCGGGACACAATGAGCAGTTCTTC | CASSLALAGHNEQFF
TRBJ2-7 | TRBV4-3 | few | TRBD1 | TGCGCCAGCAGCCAAGAGGGGACAGGGTTCGGCAGCTCCTACGAGCAGTACTTC | CASSQEGTGFGSSYEQYF
TRBJ2-7 | TRBV4-1 | NA | NA | TGCGCCAGCAGCGGAAGGAAGTACGAGCAGTACTTC | CASSGRKYEQYF
TRBJ2-3 | TRBV7-7 | few | NA | TGTGCTAGCAGCTTAGCGTCCGACGGCCAAGCTACGCAGTATTTT | CASSLASDGQATQYF
TRBJ2-5 | TRBV29-1 | NA | NA | TGCAGCGTTGTTCGTGTTGAGGGGACCCAGTACTTC | CSVVRVEGTQYF
TRBJ2-4 | TRBV27 | NA | NA | TGTGCCAGCAGTTTATCGCGTTTACGGGAAAACATTCAGTACTTC | CASSLSRLRENIQYF
TRBJ2-2 | TRBV5-4 | NA | TRBD1 | TGTGCCAGCAGCCCACTTAGGACAGGGGACGGGGAGCTGTTTTTT | CASSPLRTGDGELFF
TRBJ2-7 | TRBV28 | few | NA | TGTGCCAGCAGGGTGTCCCTTCGCGAGCAGTACTTC | CASRVSLREQYF
TRBJ2-7 | TRBV28 | few | NA | TGTGCCAGCAGTTTGCCGTCCAACTACGAGCAGTACTTC | CASSLPSNYEQYF
TRBJ2-1 | TRBV4-1 | few | TRBD2 | TGCGCCAGCAGATCAGCGGGAGCCCTTAACAATGAGCAGTTCTTC | CASRSAGALNNEQFF
TRBJ1-2 | TRBV23-1 | NA | NA | TGCGCCAGCAGTCAATCGGCGGGTACTAACTATGGCTACACCTTC | CASSQSAGTNYGYTF
TRBJ1-2 | TRBV30 | NA | NA | TGTGCCTGGAGTTCATATGGGAAGAACTATGGCTACACCTTC | CAWSSYGKNYGYTF
TRBJ2-1 | TRBV9 | NA | NA | TGTGCCAGCAGCGTAGTAGGGGGGAGCTACAATGAGCAGTTCTTC | CASSVVGGSYNEQFF
TRBJ1-4 | TRBV7-6 | NA | NA | TGTGCCAGCAGCTTAGCGCGGACAACTAATGAAAAACTGTTTTTT | CASSLARTTNEKLFF